This T cell receptor beta chain was identified during a study of patients and donors after allogeneic stem cell transplantation. TCRdb independently ran MiXCR on the RT-PCR reads; one entry per CDR3 protein. This sample carries 920,000 or so distinct CDR3 sequences, approximately 19% of them seen once, and the ten largest clones take about 6%. The CDR3 length is 15 residues. The germline V gene encodes CDR1 DFQATT and CDR2 SNEGSKA (reference sequence). This clonotype has a handful of counts. The material sequenced was blood, either unsorted or a sorted T cell fraction (not recorded which). This chain joins TRBV20-1 and TRBJ2-2, with 7 bases lining up with TRBD2. The receptor was derived from a human donor who was either an allogeneic HSCT recipient or a stem cell or donor lymphocyte infusion donor (not recorded which). It is not recorded whose cells these are; they may come from a transplant donor. The CDR3 region has the DNA TGCAGCGCCCCGGTTTTGACTAGCTCCACCGGGGAGCTGTTTTTT. Protein sequence: CSAPVLTSSTGELFF.